This entry concerns a single T cell receptor (beta chain). This clone appeared a few times. Its antigen specificity is not known. No per-base quality is available; no much larger clone lies one base away. The source of the sample is a study of cytomegalovirus exposure and HLA in healthy donors (dated by TCRdb to 2017 to 2019). About the study as a whole: In an earlier analysis of 450 to 750 of the donors, approximately 260 Gb of sequence data and some 120 million unique TCR beta sequences from about 179 million T cells were reported. An early release that covered 500 to 800 HLA-typed donors contained approximately 300 gigabases of sequencing data and tens of millions of unique TCR sequences. The genetic ancestry cluster associated with self-reported Caucasian donors included 80% to 90% of the roughly 410 genotyped donors. The study aimed to test whether cataloging public T cell receptors could reveal signatures of past pathogen exposure. Using immunosequencing, the study profiled T cell repertoires from around 680 subjects and related those repertoires to cytomegalovirus serostatus. A separate validation cohort of 90 to 150 different subjects was used in addition to the roughly 700-subject first cohort. The study combined high-throughput TCR immunosequencing, statistical association of individual TCRs with disease status, and machine learning to predict cytomegalovirus infection status. A later analysis re-examined previously published TCR beta repertoires from more than 600 donors and added high-resolution HLA genotyping to investigate patterns of TCR occurrence. The later analysis used no new phenotypic data to find candidate immune exposures, relying instead on TCR beta sequences and their occurrence across donors. In an earlier analysis of about 590 of the donors, high-throughput TCR beta sequencing was used to judge whether each TCR beta V gene segment behaved as functional or pseudogenic. Donor age, sex, ethnicity and CMV serostatus were collected together with the repertoire data. Genome-wide SNP genotypes for about 65% of the 666 donors were used in a later genetic analysis, which treated that subset as a discovery cohort. All discovery cohort repertoires had been generated using a single sequencing platform. Both class I and class II loci were covered by HLA typing, at four-digit resolution. The number of donors typed differed by locus, with about 629-640 for A, B, C, DRB1 and DQB1, roughly 550 for DQA1, 600 to 610 for DPA1, and around 430 for DPB1. Roughly 5 DR-DQ haplotypes were treated as single units for association and clustering because of strong linkage in the cohort. On average, approximately 250,000 unique TCR beta nucleotide sequences were sequenced per donor among 300 to 500 genotyped donors of the cohort, with roughly 20% of those sequences being non-productive.

Libraries were prepared through the immunoSEQ multiplex PCR assay. For the multiplex PCR, a mixture combining 60 forward primers for TCR Vbeta segments and 13 reverse primers for TCR Jbeta segments was used. The CDR3 region of rearranged TCR beta genes was amplified from genomic DNA with a multiplex PCR assay. Amplified TCR beta libraries were sequenced as 87-base-pair reads on the Illumina HiSeq System. Turning to the authors' computational methods: A later analysis tallied around 82 million unique TCR beta chains across the 550 to 850 repertoires, and approximately 12 million of those chains were shared by two or more donors. Raw reads were error-corrected and collapsed into unique sequences by a nearest-neighbor algorithm in which closely related sequences were merged to remove PCR and sequencing errors. CDR3 sequences were aligned to IMGT reference sequences to assign V, D and J gene segments. For a sequence to be retained, at least a six-nucleotide match to both a V gene segment and a J gene segment was required. Rearrangements were classified as productive when the CDR3 lacked stop codons and remained in frame with V and J, and all other rearrangements were classified as non-productive. CDR3 was defined by IMGT convention, running from the second conserved V-encoded cysteine to the conserved J-encoded phenylalanine. In an earlier analysis of around 570 of the donors, sequences lacking an unambiguous match to a single V gene segment were excluded. In an earlier analysis of 450 to 700 of the donors, V segments were called functional above 56.7% productive rearrangements and were called segregating when the between-donor standard deviation exceeded 5%. A statistical classification framework was developed to diagnose cytomegalovirus status using the catalog of TCR beta chain sequences. In a later analysis, TCR nucleotide sequences were compared against IMGT/GENE-DB human TR gene sequences so that V and J genes could be assigned. A later analysis assigned CDR3 sequences and most-parsimonious VDJ recombination scenarios with the TCRdist pipeline. In a later analysis, each TCR beta chain was defined by its CDR3 amino acid sequence together with its V-gene family, and reads without a unique V-gene family were excluded. As a way to deal with suspected cross-contamination and a sequencing artifact, a later analysis dropped approximately 590 nucleotide sequences that were highly shared and had low generation probability. For each public chain, a later analysis derived a clonal expansion index from normalized ranks of inferred template counts within each repertoire. A later analysis computed generation probabilities with a VDJ recombination model fitted to out-of-frame rearrangements, and checked the results against IGoR. In a later analysis, hypergeometric tests were used to score TCR-TCR, TCR-HLA and TCR-CMV co-occurrence, with a repertoire-size bias correction applied to TCR pairs. False discovery rates were estimated in a later analysis by permuting HLA or CMV assignments 20 times. A later analysis grouped co-occurring TCRs with DBSCAN, adding TCRdist sequence similarity when clustering within HLA-allele-positive subsets. Co-occurrence clustering excluded repertoires with fewer than 30,000 or more than 120,000 public chains, plus five with anomalous nucleotide sharing. This is the immuneACCESS table as TCRdb keeps it, with only in-frame sequences that have V and J called. A part of the clones is gone; compared with another copy, unresolved V genes explain less than half, and the rest is unexplained. That table furnishes V, J and clone size, whereas the DNA furnished D and trimming. In this sample the table shows some 80,000 clones, around a tenth of which occur a single time. The ten largest make up roughly 22% of the sample.

Summary of the overall study and its limitations: In a later genetic analysis, a missense DCLRE1C variant was associated with V-gene and J-gene trimming of TCR beta chains, and the association was replicated in an independent cohort. A later genetic analysis reported fewer N-insertions in productive TCRs among donors in an Asian-associated ancestry cluster than the approximately 670-donor mean. Some IMGT-functional V segments, including TRBV6-2 and TRBV6-3, could not be distinguished by the 87-base-pair reads and were therefore excluded. Specific HLA alleles were associated with 15,000 to 20,000 TCR beta sequences at a false discovery rate of 0.05 in a later analysis. According to a later analysis, parvovirus B19, influenza, CMV and Epstein-Barr virus appeared linked to several top co-occurrence clusters. Only TCR beta chains were sequenced in this cohort, and the absence of alpha or paired-chain data limited detectable features. Compared with equally common non-associated chains, HLA-associated TCR beta chains in a later analysis were more clonally expanded and had lower generation probabilities. For the cohort, immune exposure information was limited to CMV serostatus. Strong co-occurrence of HLA alleles, especially DR and DQ, made assigning TCR associations to individual alleles difficult. A further reported finding was that TCR beta sequences accurately predicted the HLA-A and HLA-B alleles for most subjects in the first cohort. A group of highly shared sequence variants was considered likely to be a technical artifact of the sequencing pipeline. Most TCR sequences were observed very rarely across donors, whereas some public TCRs were present in many individuals. Most CMV-associated TCR beta chains appeared to be HLA-restricted in a later analysis, and the HLA associations seemed to be driven largely by CMV exposure. Because some donors lacked HLA typing at each locus, the association tests relied only on the typed subset. The study gave a list of about 170 TCR beta chains associated with cytomegalovirus. The earlier analysis of some 540 of the donors excluded roughly 17 rarely observed V segments, including chromosome 9 orphons, because counts were too low. The authors suggested that the approach could potentially be extended to other disease states and immunological phenotypes. In an earlier analysis of over 550 of the donors, most TCR beta V segments were observed in productive rearrangements about 87% or about 30% of the time, broadly matching IMGT annotations. In a later analysis, TCR association rates were found to vary across HLA loci, with the most associated TCRs seen for DRB1 alleles and the fewest for HLA-C alleles. In vitro tests confirmed that three of the cytomegalovirus-associated TCR beta chains recognize cytomegalovirus antigens. Roughly uniform sequencing depth across donors was assumed in presence/absence analyses, although this assumption may not hold. Correlated functional status among segregating V segments might be attributable to linkage disequilibrium, but an unknown experimental factor could not be ruled out. Cytomegalovirus status was reported to be diagnosed by the classifier with high specificity and sensitivity in both the original and validation cohorts.

V is pared back by 2 bases and J by 3 bases, with 13 bases lying between the germline termini. The CDR3 spans 16 residues, from the cysteine through the phenylalanine. Of all the DNA, just the CDR3 is kept, 48 bases in frame from base 1. CDR1 and CDR2, looked up from the germline V gene, are MNHNS and SASEGT. The cohort comprised approximately 700 healthy bone marrow donors. At the time of sampling, all cohort members were nominally healthy, though unrecorded immune exposures were likely present. The donor was CMV seropositive and was included in the group of 290 or so seropositive cohort members. Every donor gave a peripheral blood sample, and the peripheral blood mononuclear cells from that sample were used for TCR beta sequencing. Genomic DNA was extracted from the blood cell samples with the Qiagen DNeasy Blood Extraction Kit.

Sequencing input: PBMCs. The sequence derives from a man aged 60 to 75 in good health and CMV-seropositive. The chain joins TRBV6-1 to TRBJ1-4; a tentative D call is TRBD1 (5 bases match). At the DNA level, the sequence is TGTGCCAGCAGTGAACCCCAGGGTAGGGCTAATGAAAAACTGTTTTTT. This yields the protein CASSEPQGRANEKLFF.